Shown below are 20 T cell receptor beta chains from a single sample sequenced in a study of T cells in women clearing cervical HPV infection. Data came from immunoSEQ multiplex PCR; TCRdb stores just in-frame clones and leaves some out. This sample's clone table lists around 35,000 clones. Sequencing input: blood buffy coat. The receptors were gathered from a woman aged 18 to 75 with a cervical HPV16 infection that either progressed to CIN3+ or cleared (not recorded which).

Regarding this clone: The read halts 3 residues ahead of the CDR3 end, with the missing end drawn from the germline J gene. This chain connects TRBV14 to TRBJ2-4, with D possibly matching TRBD2 (6 bases). Germline CDR1 and CDR2: SGHDN and FVKESK. V was cut by 0 bases and J by 1 base, with 13 bases left in between. The CDR3 has 17 amino acids. CDR3 residues: CASSQEPGETAKNIQYF. CDR3 DNA, as far as it was read: TGTGCCAGCAGCCAAGAGCCGGGGGAAACCGCCAAAAACATT.

Remarks on this clone: Sequencing ends 3 residues short of the CDR3 end; the germline J gene provides the rest. The chain carries TRBV11-2 and TRBJ2-2; 8 bases are a match to TRBD1. Germline CDR1 SGHAT, CDR2 FQNNGV. The CDR3 runs 14 residues. The sequenced part of the CDR3 DNA is TGTGCCAGCAGCCCCGGACAGGGCGGCTCACCG. Translating it yields CASSPGQGGSP. The complete CDR3 reads CASSPGQGGSPLFF.

Of note for this clone: The read ends 3 residues early relative to the CDR3; the germline J gene fills the gap. The V call is TRBV5-6, the J call TRBJ1-1; maybe TRBD1 (5 bases). V was pared by 2 bases and J by 3 bases, with 11 bases between. Looked up from germline, CDR1 is SGHDT and CDR2 is YYEEEE. CDR3 length: 14 amino acids. CDR3 DNA (partial): TGTGCCAGCAGCTTCATCGACAGATACACTGAA. Its protein is CASSFIDRYTE. The full CDR3 reads CASSFIDRYTEAFF.

Turning to this clone: The observed sequence ends 3 residues before the CDR3 terminus, with the missing tail filled in from the germline J gene. This rearrangement joins TRBV6-2 or TRBV6-3 to TRBJ2-3, with D possibly being TRBD2 (7 bases). The germline V gene has CDR1 MNHEY and CDR2 SVGEGT. This CDR3 contains 14 residues. Trimming took 6 bases from V and 5 from J, leaving 15 bases between them. CDR3 DNA, as far as it was read: TGTGCCAGCAGCAAGGGGGGGGCCCAAGATACG. Protein sequence: CASSKGGAQDT. The full CDR3 protein is CASSKGGAQDTQYF.

Turning to this clone: Read sequence stops 3 residues before the CDR3 end, and the germline J gene provides the missing end. The V call is TRBV11-2, the J call TRBJ1-1, with D perhaps TRBD1 (6 bases). Germline V gives CDR1 SGHAT, CDR2 FQNNGV. CDR3 length: 15 residues. The V end lost 2 bases, the J end lost 1 base, and 11 bases lay between the germline ends. This chain's CDR3 is CASSLIVGANTEAFF. The sequenced part of the CDR3 DNA is TGTGCCAGCAGCTTAATAGTGGGGGCGAACACTGAA.

The CDR3: CASSLDRGGNEKLFF. CDR3 bases read: TGTGCCAGCAGCCTAGACAGGGGAGGGAATGAAAAA. The rearrangement joins TRBV7-6 to TRBJ1-4; TRBD1 matches 8 bases. From the germline J gene comes the end of the CDR3, since the read stops 3 residues before it. Per germline, CDR1 SGHVS and CDR2 FNYEAQ. V trimming: 5 bases; J trimming: 5 bases; junction bases outside the gene matches: 7. The length of the CDR3 is 15 residues. The entire variable domain, with the rest obtained from reference TRBV7-6 and TRBJ1-4, is as follows: GAGVSQSPRYKVTKRGQDVALRCDPISGHVSLYWYRQALGQGPEFLTYFNYEAQQDKSGLPNDRFSAERPEGSISTLTIQRTEQRDSAMYRCASSLDRGGNEKLFFGSGTQLSVL.

In regard to this clone: The CDR3 goes on 3 residues after the read ends, and that part is filled in from the germline J gene. This same CDR3 is encoded by further DNA sequences in the sample. The chain couples TRBV20-1 to TRBJ1-6; a weak D match, TRBD1 (5 bases). Trimming stripped 6 bases from V and 5 bases from J, with 14 bases between. The CDR3 runs to 14 residues. Germline loops: CDR1 DFQATT, CDR2 SNEGSKA (reference sequence). The DNA read from the CDR3 is TGCAGTGCCCGAACCGACAGAGATAATTCACCC. Its protein is CSARTDRDNSP. The complete CDR3 reads CSARTDRDNSPLHF.

Concerning this clone: The read comes to an end 3 residues before the CDR3 does, leaving the germline J gene to fill in the end. The chain joins TRBV7-3 to TRBJ2-7, with TRBD1 matching 11 bases. The V gene end was trimmed by 5 bases and the J gene end by 3 bases; junction bases not matched to a gene: 3. The germline gives CDR1 SGHTA, CDR2 FQGTGA. This CDR3 is 14 amino acids long. The CDR3 bases that were read are TGTGCCAGCAGCCCGGGACAGGGGGTCTACGAG. Residues: CASSPGQGVYE. In full, the CDR3 is CASSPGQGVYEQYF.

About this clone itself: The CDR3 end lies 3 residues beyond the end of the read and is filled in from the germline J gene. The chain carries TRBV28 and TRBJ1-2; perhaps TRBD1 as D (5 bases). Germline assignment: CDR1 MDHEN and CDR2 SYDVKM. The V and J ends lost 3 bases and 6 bases respectively, with 14 bases between them. This CDR3 has 14 residues. CDR3 bases read: TGTGCCAGCAGTTTGATTGGACTACAGGATGGC. Translating gives CASSLIGLQDG. In full, the CDR3 reads CASSLIGLQDGYTF.

For this clone: The read ends 3 residues before the CDR3 terminus; that terminus is restored from the germline J gene. The chain carries TRBV12-3 or TRBV12-4 and TRBJ2-3; D possibly matches TRBD1 or TRBD2 (5 bases each). The CDR3 length is 12 residues. CDR3 residues: CASRRGGETQYF. CDR3 DNA, as far as it was read: TGTGCCAGCAGAAGGGGTGGGGAGACG.

About this clone: With the read ending 3 residues before the CDR3 end, the germline J gene is used to fill in that end. V and J are TRBV19 and TRBJ1-1; D perhaps matches TRBD1 (5 bases). Between the trimmed V and J ends, which lost 8 bases and 1 base, there was a span of 17 bases. CDR1 and CDR2 from the germline V gene are LNHDA and SQIVND (reference sequence). CDR3 size: 15 residues. CDR3 loop: CASYSPGTWNTEAFF. The part of the CDR3 DNA that was read is TGTGCCAGTTACTCTCCCGGGACTTGGAACACTGAA.

Comments on this clone: The sequenced fragment ends 3 residues before the CDR3 boundary, so the rest is inferred from the germline J gene. The chain employs TRBV2 and TRBJ2-3; 10 bases are a match to TRBD2. CDR3 length: 16 amino acids. The ends lost 6 bases at V and 5 bases at J; junction bases unmatched: 11. The germline V gene has CDR1 SNHLY and CDR2 FYNNEI. The part of the CDR3 DNA that was read is TGTGCCAGCAGCCAAAGGGCGAGCGGGGGGGTAGATACG. This encodes CASSQRASGGVDT. The whole CDR3 sequence is CASSQRASGGVDTQYF.

Concerning this clone: The read gets to within 3 residues of the CDR3 end, and the germline J gene fills in the rest. The rearrangement uses TRBV5-6 and TRBJ2-2, with D uncertain. Germline V gene lookup returns CDR1 SGHDT and CDR2 YYEEEE. The CDR3 loop spans 14 amino acids. CDR3 amino acids: CASSLGRVRSPLFF. The CDR3 DNA, read in part, is TGTGCCAGCAGCTTGGGAAGGGTGCGATCACCG.

On this clone itself: With the read ending 3 residues before the CDR3 end, the germline J gene is used to fill in that end. The rearrangement uses TRBV7-2 and TRBJ2-3, with D perhaps TRBD2 (6 bases). This CDR3 is 14 amino acids long. Trimming removed 2 bases at V and 3 bases at J, with 9 bases between. Per the germline V gene, CDR1 is SGHTA and CDR2 is FQGNSA. The sequenced CDR3 bases are TGTGCCAGCAGCTTAACCGGGGGTACAGATACG. Protein sequence: CASSLTGGTDT. The entire CDR3 reads CASSLTGGTDTQYF.

CDR3 protein: CASSNAQSGALNNYTF. The CDR3 DNA, read in part, is TGCGCCAGCAGCAACGCCCAAAGCGGGGCGCTAAACAAC. The gene calls are TRBV5-1 and TRBJ1-2; tentative D call: TRBD1 (5 bases). The missing CDR3 end, 3 residues past where the read stops, is filled in from the germline J gene. CDR3 length equals 16 residues. Germline CDR1 and CDR2: SGHRS and YFSETQ.

CDR3 loop: CASRRGSYNDYTF. Incomplete CDR3 DNA: TGTGCCAGCAGAAGGGGGTCCTACAATGAC. The V and J genes are TRBV7-2 and TRBJ1-2, with D tentatively TRBD1 (6 bases). The read halts 3 residues ahead of the CDR3 end, with the missing end drawn from the germline J gene. Germline values: CDR1 SGHTA, CDR2 FQGNSA. This CDR3 region has 13 residues. The complete variable domain, with remaining parts taken from reference TRBV7-2 and TRBJ1-2, reads GAGVSQSPSNKVTEKGKDVELRCDPISGHTALYWYRQSLGQGLEFLIYFQGNSAPDKSGLPSDRFSAERTGGSVSTLTIQRTQQEDSAVYLCASRRGSYNDYTFGSGTRLTVV.

In regard to this clone: The read finishes 3 residues shy of the CDR3 end, and the germline J gene is used to complete it. The chain is built from TRBV18 and TRBJ2-3; tentative D call: TRBD2 (5 bases). Germline-derived CDR1 and CDR2 are KGHSH and LQKENI. The CDR3 loop spans 17 amino acids. The CDR3 sequence: CASSPPNFGLGGETQYF. Partial CDR3 DNA: TGTGCCAGCTCACCCCCTAACTTTGGGCTTGGAGGAGAGACG.

In regard to this clone: The read ends 3 residues shy of where the CDR3 ends; the end is completed using the germline J gene. J is TRBJ1-5 and V is TRBV19, with D possibly matching TRBD1 (5 bases). CDR1 and CDR2 (germline): LNHDA, SQIVND (reference sequence). The CDR3 loop spans 15 amino acids. V lost 3 bases to trimming and J lost 7 bases, with 16 bases between them. The part of the CDR3 DNA that was read is TGTGCCAGTAGTATTTCTGCTGGGGGGAGCCAGCCC. It specifies CASSISAGGSQP. The entire CDR3 sequence reads CASSISAGGSQPQHF.

Turning to this clone: The missing CDR3 end, 3 residues past where the read stops, is filled in from the germline J gene. The rearrangement links TRBV20-1 to TRBJ2-7, with 13 bases matching TRBD2. Looked up from germline, CDR1 is DFQATT and CDR2 is SNEGSKA (reference sequence). The trim removed 6 bases at V and 3 bases at J, leaving 5 bases unmatched. CDR3 length equals 14 residues. CDR3 DNA (partial): TGCAGTGCCTGGGGGACTAGCGGGGACTACGAG. Translated: CSAWGTSGDYE. The whole CDR3 is CSAWGTSGDYEQYF.

With regard to this clone: From the germline J gene comes the end of the CDR3, since the read stops 3 residues before it. This chain connects TRBV2 to TRBJ2-3; a weak D match, TRBD1 (6 bases). The CDR3 has 14 residues. The germline CDR1 and CDR2 sequences are SNHLY and FYNNEI. CDR3 DNA (partial): TGTGCCAGCAGTGATCTGGGGGCTGGGGAGACG. Residues: CASSDLGAGET. The whole CDR3 reads CASSDLGAGETQYF.